This T cell receptor (beta chain) was identified during a study of T cells after yellow fever vaccination. About the study: Libraries from low-cell-number fractions were prepared with the SMART-Seq v4 Ultra Low Input RNA kit. General study results and limits: A large majority of primary-vaccination clones showed up again after the booster (about 97% CD4, roughly 88% CD8).

This clonotype was seen only a few times. Its antigen is still unknown. In making TCR cDNA, 5'RACE template switching added a universal primer site and UMIs to it. From the 5' RACE reads, TCRdb called clonotypes with MiXCR, one entry per CDR3 protein. The sample includes 100,000 to 150,000 distinct CDR3 sequences, about 16% seen only once; the top ten take approximately 43%. The sequence was obtained from a man between 18 and 29 years old who received the YFV17D yellow fever vaccine. Sample: CD8+ T cells sorted from PBMCs, taken 5 days after the yellow fever booster vaccination.

The CDR3 sequence: CASSPTGMGYNEQFF. DNA of the CDR3: TGTGCCAGCAGCCCCACAGGGATGGGGTACAATGAGCAGTTCTTC. The chain carries TRBV7-9 and TRBJ2-1, with D maybe TRBD1 (6 bases). This CDR3 spans 15 amino acids. Per the germline V gene, CDR1 is SEHNR and CDR2 is FQNEAQ (reference sequence). V dropped 5 bases and J dropped 4 bases, with 15 bases sitting between them.